The table lists the clone carrying this T cell receptor beta chain with a count of one. The target antigen is unknown. This record comes from a study of shared clonotypes between healthy human individuals. At the level of the study: A couple of female and a few male donors aged 18 to 49 were enrolled. Findings and limits, study-wide: In contrast to clonotypes shared by all four donors, non-shared clonotypes had lower generation probabilities.

It was at deep level that the assay was run. In the original analysis: ImmunoSEQ junction-only sequences lacked quality scores, so their filtering differed. Profiling relied on immunoSEQ multiplex PCR, and the TCRdb table lists in-frame clones only, not all of them. From that table come the V and J calls and clone size; the DNA was used to work out D and trimming. The sample contains roughly 76,000 clones, about 63% of which appear only once. V trimming: 4 bases; J trimming: 10 bases; junction bases outside the gene matches: 8. The germline gives CDR1 SNHLY, CDR2 FYNNEI. The CDR3 covers 13 residues. Sequencing was done on a sample of memory CD8+ T cells sorted from blood. Subset specified: CD45RO+ cells pooled with CCR7-negative TemRA cells. J is TRBJ1-1 and V is TRBV2, with 8 positions matching TRBD1. The receptor was isolated from a man aged 25-45 years in good health. The CDR3 DNA is TGTGCCAGCAGTGCCGGACAGGGCGGGGCAGCTTTCTTT. This codes for CASSAGQGGAAFF.